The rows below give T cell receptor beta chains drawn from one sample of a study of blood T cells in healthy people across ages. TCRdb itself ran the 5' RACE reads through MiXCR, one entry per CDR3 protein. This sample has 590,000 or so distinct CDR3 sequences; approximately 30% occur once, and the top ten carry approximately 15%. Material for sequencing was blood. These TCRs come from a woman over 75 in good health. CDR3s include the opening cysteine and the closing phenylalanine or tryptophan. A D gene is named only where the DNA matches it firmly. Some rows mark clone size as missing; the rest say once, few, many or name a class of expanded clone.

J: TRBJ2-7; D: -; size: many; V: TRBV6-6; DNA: TGTGCCAGCAGTTACCTAATAAACAGCTACGAGCAGTACTTC; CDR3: CASSYLINSYEQYF
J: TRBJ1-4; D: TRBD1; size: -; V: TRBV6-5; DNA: TGTGCCAGCAGTTACTTACGGACAGGATATAATGAAAAACTGTTTTTT; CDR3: CASSYLRTGYNEKLFF
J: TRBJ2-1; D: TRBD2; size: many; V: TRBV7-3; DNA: TGTGCCAGCAGCTCCCTAACTAGCGGCGATAACAATGAGCAGTTCTTC; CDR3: CASSSLTSGDNNEQFF
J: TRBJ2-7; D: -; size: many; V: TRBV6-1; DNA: TGTGCCAGCAGTCCTGGGCATTCTTCCTTTACCTACGAGCAGTACTTC; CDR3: CASSPGHSSFTYEQYF
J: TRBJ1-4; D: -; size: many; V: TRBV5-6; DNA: TGTGCCAGCAGCCTTCGATCCCTTAATGAAAAACTGTTTTTT; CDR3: CASSLRSLNEKLFF
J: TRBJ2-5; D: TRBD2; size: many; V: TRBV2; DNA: TGTGCCAGCAGGCGGACTAGCGGGGGGCCGGAGACCCAGTACTTC; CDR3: CASRRTSGGPETQYF
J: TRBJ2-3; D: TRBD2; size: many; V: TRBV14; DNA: TGTGCCAGCAGCCTAAGGGAGGGGATTAGCACAGATACGCAGTATTTT; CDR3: CASSLREGISTDTQYF
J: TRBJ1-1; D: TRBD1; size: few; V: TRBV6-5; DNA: TGTGCCAGCAGTTGGACAGGGTCCAACACTGAAGCTTTCTTT; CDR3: CASSWTGSNTEAFF
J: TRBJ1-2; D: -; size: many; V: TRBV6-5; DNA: TGTGCCAGCAGTTACTCCGGACGACGCTATGGCTACACCTTC; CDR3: CASSYSGRRYGYTF
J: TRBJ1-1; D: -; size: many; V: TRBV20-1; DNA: TGCAGCGCTCCTGGGACACCGAACACTGAAGCTTTCTTT; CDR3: CSAPGTPNTEAFF
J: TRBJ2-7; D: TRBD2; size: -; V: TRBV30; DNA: TGTGCCTGGAGTAAGGCTAGCGGGGGGGCCAACAATGAGCAGTACTTC; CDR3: CAWSKASGGANNEQYF
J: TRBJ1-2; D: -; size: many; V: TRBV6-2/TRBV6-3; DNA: TGTGCCAGCGGGGGCGGAGGCTATGGCTACACCTTC; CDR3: CASGGGGYGYTF
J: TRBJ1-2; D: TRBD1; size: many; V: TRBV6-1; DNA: TGTGCCAGCAGGCGAGGGACAGATAACTATGGCTACACCTTC; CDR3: CASRRGTDNYGYTF
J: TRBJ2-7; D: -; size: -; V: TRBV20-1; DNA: TGCAGTGTTAGACCAGAGCATCAGGAGTACTTC; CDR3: CSVRPEHQEYF
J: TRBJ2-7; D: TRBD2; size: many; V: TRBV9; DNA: TGTGCCAGCAGCGCCGGGGACGGGGGGGAGAAGCAGTACTTC; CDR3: CASSAGDGGEKQYF
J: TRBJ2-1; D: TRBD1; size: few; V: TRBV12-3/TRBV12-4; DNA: TGTGCCAGCACTCCGGGACAGGACAACAATGAGCAGTTCTTC; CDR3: CASTPGQDNNEQFF
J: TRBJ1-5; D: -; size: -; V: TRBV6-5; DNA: TGTGCCAGCAGTTTTCTTCCCCCAGGCAGGGCGTTTGATTATAGCAATCAGCCCCAGCATTTT; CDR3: CASSFLPPGRAFDYSNQPQHF
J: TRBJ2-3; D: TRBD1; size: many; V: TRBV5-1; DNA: TGCGCCAGCAGCCCTGGGACAGGGGGAGATACGCAGTATTTT; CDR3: CASSPGTGGDTQYF
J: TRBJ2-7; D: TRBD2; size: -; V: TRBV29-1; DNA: TGCAGCGTTGAACGGGGACTAGGGTCCGAGCAGTACTTC; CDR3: CSVERGLGSEQYF
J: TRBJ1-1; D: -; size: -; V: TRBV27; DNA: TGTGCCAGCAGTTCCCCGGCGAGGGGCTACACTGAAGCTTTCTTT; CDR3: CASSSPARGYTEAFF
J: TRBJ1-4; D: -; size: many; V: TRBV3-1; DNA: TGTGCCAGCAGCTTGTGGACGGATGATAATGAAAAACTGTTTTTT; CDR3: CASSLWTDDNEKLFF
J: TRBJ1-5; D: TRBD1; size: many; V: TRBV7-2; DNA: TGTGCCAGCAGCTTAGCGGCGACAGGGGGCAATCAGCCCCAGCATTTT; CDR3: CASSLAATGGNQPQHF
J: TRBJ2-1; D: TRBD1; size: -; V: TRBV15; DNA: TGTGCCACCAGCAGAACGGGACAGGGGGCTGTCGGTGAGCAGTTCTTC; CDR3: CATSRTGQGAVGEQFF
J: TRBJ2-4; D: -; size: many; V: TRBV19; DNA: TGTGCCACCACCGGGCTAGCCAAAAACATTCAGTACTTC; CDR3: CATTGLAKNIQYF
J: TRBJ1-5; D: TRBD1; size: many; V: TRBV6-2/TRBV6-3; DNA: TGTGCCAGCAGGGACAGGGGGGGTCAGCCCCAGCATTTT; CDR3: CASRDRGGQPQHF
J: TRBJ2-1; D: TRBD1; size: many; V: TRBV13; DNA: TGTGCCAGCAGCCCCAGACAGGGGGCGAGGAATGAGCAGTTCTTC; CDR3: CASSPRQGARNEQFF
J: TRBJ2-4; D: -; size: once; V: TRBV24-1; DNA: TGTGCCACCAGTGATCGGAGGGGGGAGAAAAACATTCAGTACTTC; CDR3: CATSDRRGEKNIQYF
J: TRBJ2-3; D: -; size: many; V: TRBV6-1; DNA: TGTGCCAGCAGACGGCTTCGATCTGGCACAGATACGCAGTATTTT; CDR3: CASRRLRSGTDTQYF
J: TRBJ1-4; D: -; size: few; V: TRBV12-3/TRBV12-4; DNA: TGTGCCAGCAGTTTAAATACGCTCGGTGTGCCCGGAAAACTGTTTTTT; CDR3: CASSLNTLGVPGKLFF
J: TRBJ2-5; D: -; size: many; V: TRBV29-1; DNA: TGCAGCGTTGCCCCCGGCAGGCAACAAGAGACCCAGTACTTC; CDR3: CSVAPGRQQETQYF
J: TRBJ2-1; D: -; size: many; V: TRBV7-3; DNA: TGTGCCAGCAGCTTAACTAGGCAGGGGGGCAATGAGCAGTTCTTC; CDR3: CASSLTRQGGNEQFF
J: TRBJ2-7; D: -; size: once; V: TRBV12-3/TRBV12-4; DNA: TGTGCCAGCAGGTTATTGGGGTCCTATGAGCAGTACTTC; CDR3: CASRLLGSYEQYF
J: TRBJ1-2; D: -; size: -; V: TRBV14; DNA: TGTGCCAGCAGCCCCTGCCTAAGGACAGTAAACTATGGCTACACCTTC; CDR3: CASSPCLRTVNYGYTF
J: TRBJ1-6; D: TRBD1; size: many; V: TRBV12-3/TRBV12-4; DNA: TGTGCCAGCAGTTTCTGGGACAGGGGATTTTATAATTCACCCCTCCACTTT; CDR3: CASSFWDRGFYNSPLHF
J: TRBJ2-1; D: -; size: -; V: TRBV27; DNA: TGTGCCAGCAGTCCGGTAGTTAGCCTGGGCACTTATTACAATGAGCAGTTCTTC; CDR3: CASSPVVSLGTYYNEQFF
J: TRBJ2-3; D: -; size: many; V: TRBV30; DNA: TGTGCCTGGACCGACGGGGCCAGGGGCACAGATACGCAGTATTTT; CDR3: CAWTDGARGTDTQYF
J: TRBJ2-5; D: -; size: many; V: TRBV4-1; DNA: TGCGCCAGCAGCCGCAATATGTCCCCCGAAGAGACCCAGTACTTC; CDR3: CASSRNMSPEETQYF
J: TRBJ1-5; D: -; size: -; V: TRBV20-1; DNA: TGCAGTGCTAGTGCCGGGCTAGCAGGGTTCTCACAGAATCAGCCCCAGCATTTT; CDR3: CSASAGLAGFSQNQPQHF
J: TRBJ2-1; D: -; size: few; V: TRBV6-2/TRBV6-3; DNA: TGTGCCAGCAGCTCCGCCAACGTAGACGAGCAGTTCTTC; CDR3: CASSSANVDEQFF
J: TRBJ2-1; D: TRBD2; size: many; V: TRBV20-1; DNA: TGCAGTGCTAGAGATAAGGGACTAGCGGGGGCCCGATCTACCAATGAGCAGTTCTTC; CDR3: CSARDKGLAGARSTNEQFF
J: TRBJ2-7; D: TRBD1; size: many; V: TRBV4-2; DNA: TGTGCCAGCAGCCAGACCGGGACAGGGAACTACGAGCAGTACTTC; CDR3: CASSQTGTGNYEQYF
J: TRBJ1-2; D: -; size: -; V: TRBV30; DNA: TGTGCCTGGAGTCGGTGGTCGAGCGGGGGGAACTATGGCTACACCTTC; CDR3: CAWSRWSSGGNYGYTF
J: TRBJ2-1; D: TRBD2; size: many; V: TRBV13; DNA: TGTGCCAGCAGCTCCCCAGCGGGGGACCTCCGCTACAATGAGCAGTTCTTC; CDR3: CASSSPAGDLRYNEQFF
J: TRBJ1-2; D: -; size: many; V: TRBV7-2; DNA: TGTGCCAGCGTCCCTAGTTTTGGAGGGTATGGCTACACCTTC; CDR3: CASVPSFGGYGYTF
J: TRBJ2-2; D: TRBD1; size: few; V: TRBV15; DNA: TGTGCCACCAGCAAGAGGGGGCCCAACACCGGGGAGCTGTTTTTT; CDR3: CATSKRGPNTGELFF
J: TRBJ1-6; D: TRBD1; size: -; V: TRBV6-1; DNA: TGTGCCAGCAGGGGTTGGGACAGGTCTAATTCACCCCTCCACTTT; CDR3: CASRGWDRSNSPLHF
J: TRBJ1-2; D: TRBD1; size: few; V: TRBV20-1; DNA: TGCAGTACTCCAGACAGGGAGATTGGGGGCTACACCTTC; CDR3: CSTPDREIGGYTF
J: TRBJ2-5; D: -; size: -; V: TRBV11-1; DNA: TGTGCCAGCAGCTCGGTAGTCTATGGGACGACCCAGTACTTC; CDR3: CASSSVVYGTTQYF
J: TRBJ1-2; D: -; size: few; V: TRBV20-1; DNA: TGCAGTGCTAGACCACCCCCTCTCGGGGTCCGAGGCTACACCTTC; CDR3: CSARPPPLGVRGYTF
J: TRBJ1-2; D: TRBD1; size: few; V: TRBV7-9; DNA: TGTGCCAGCAGCTTAGCGACAGGGGGCAGCGGCTATGGCTACACCTTC; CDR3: CASSLATGGSGYGYTF
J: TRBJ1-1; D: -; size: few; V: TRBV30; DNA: TGTGCCTGGGACAGACAGAGGAACACTGAAGCTTTCTTT; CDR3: CAWDRQRNTEAFF
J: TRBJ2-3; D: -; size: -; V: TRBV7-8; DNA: TGTGCCAGCAGCCAAAGGTCCCTACGGCGGGGTCATGATACGCAGTATTTT; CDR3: CASSQRSLRRGHDTQYF
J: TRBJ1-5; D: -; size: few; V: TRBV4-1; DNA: TGCGCCAGCAGCCAAGATGACCGACCCAATCAGCCCCAGCATTTT; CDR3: CASSQDDRPNQPQHF
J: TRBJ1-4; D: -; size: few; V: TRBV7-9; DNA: TGTGCCAGCAGCTTCCCCCAGCATGCGGACAGTGGTGTTGATAATGAAAAACTGTTTTTT; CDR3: CASSFPQHADSGVDNEKLFF
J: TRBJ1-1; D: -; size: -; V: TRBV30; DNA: TGTGCCTGGAGCTGGGGCAGGAACACTAAAGCTTTCTTT; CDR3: CAWSWGRNTKAFF
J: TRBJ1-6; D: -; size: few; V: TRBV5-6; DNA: TGTGCCAGCAGCCGCCGGGCAGGGGACGGTTCACCCCTCCACTTT; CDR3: CASSRRAGDGSPLHF
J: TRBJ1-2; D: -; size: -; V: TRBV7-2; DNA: TGTGCCAGCAGCCCGGACCCTAACTATGGCTACACCTTC; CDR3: CASSPDPNYGYTF